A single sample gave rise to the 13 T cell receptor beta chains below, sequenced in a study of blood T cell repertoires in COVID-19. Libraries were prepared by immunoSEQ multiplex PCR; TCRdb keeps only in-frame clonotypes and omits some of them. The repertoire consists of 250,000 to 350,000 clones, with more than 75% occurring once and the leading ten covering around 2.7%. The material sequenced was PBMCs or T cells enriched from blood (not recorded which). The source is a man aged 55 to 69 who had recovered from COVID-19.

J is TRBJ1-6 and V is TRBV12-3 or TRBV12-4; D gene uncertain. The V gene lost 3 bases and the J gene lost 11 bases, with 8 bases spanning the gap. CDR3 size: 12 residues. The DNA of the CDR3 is TGTGCCAGCAGTTTCCTCGGGACACCCCTCCACTTT. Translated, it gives CASSFLGTPLHF.

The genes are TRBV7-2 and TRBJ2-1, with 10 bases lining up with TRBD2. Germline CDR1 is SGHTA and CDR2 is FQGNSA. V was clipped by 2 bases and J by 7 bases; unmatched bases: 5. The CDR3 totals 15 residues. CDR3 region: CASSLSAGGWNEQFF. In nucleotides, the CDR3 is TGTGCCAGCAGCTTATCAGCGGGGGGGTGGAATGAGCAGTTCTTC.

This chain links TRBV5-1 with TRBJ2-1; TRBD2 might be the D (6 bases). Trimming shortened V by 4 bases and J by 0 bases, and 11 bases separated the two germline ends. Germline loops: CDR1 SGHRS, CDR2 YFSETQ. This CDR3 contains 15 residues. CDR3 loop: CASSKDGSSYNEQFF. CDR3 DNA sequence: TGCGCCAGCAGCAAGGACGGGAGCTCCTACAATGAGCAGTTCTTC. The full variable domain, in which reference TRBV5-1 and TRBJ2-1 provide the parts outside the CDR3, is KAGVTQTPRYLIKTRGQQVTLSCSPISGHRSVSWYQQTPGQGLQFLFEYFSETQRNKGNFPGRFSGRQFSNSRSEMNVSTLELGDSALYLCASSKDGSSYNEQFFGPGTRLTVL.

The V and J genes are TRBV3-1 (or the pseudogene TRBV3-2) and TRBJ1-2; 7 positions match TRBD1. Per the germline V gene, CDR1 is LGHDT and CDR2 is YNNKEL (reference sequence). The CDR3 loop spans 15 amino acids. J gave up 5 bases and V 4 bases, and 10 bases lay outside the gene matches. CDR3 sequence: CASSPAGDRAYGYTF. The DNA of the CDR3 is TGTGCCAGCAGCCCGGCCGGTGACAGGGCGTATGGCTACACCTTC.

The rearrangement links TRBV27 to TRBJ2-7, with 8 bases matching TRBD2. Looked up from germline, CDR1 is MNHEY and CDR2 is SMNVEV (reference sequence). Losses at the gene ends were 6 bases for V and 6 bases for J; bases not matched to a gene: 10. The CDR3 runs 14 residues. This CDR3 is CASSQRELIREQYF. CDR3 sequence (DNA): TGTGCCAGCAGCCAGCGGGAGCTGATACGCGAGCAGTACTTC.

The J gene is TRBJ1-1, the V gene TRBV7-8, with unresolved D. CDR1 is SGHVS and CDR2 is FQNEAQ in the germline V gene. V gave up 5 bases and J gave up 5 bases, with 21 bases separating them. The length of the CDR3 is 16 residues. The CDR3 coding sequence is TGTGCCAGCAGCGGAGGATTTCCGGCGAGGAGAACTGAAGCTTTCTTT. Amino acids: CASSGGFPARRTEAFF.

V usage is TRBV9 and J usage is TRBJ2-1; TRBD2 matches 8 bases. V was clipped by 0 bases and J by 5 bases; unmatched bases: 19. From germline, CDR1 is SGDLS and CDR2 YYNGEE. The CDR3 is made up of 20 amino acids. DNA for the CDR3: TGTGCCAGCAGCGTAGTAGGCGGCGGGGGGTCTGGCGGGAAGGACAATGAGCAGTTCTTC. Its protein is CASSVVGGGGSGGKDNEQFF.

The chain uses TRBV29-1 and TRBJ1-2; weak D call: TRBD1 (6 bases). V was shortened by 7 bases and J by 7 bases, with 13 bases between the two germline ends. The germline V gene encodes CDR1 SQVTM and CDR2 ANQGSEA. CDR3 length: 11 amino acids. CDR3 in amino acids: CSARTVSGYTF. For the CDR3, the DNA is TGCAGCGCCCGGACAGTCTCTGGCTACACCTTC.

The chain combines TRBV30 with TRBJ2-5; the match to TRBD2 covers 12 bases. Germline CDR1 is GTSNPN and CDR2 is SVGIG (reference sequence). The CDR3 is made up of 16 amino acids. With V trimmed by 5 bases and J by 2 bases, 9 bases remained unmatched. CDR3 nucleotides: TGTGCCTGGGCTAAGGGGACTAGCGGGCTTCAAGAGACCCAGTACTTC. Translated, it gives CAWAKGTSGLQETQYF.

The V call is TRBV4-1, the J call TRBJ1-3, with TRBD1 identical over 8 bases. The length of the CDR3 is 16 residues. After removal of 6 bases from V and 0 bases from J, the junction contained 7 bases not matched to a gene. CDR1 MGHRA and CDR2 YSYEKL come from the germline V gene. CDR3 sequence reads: CASSMDRASSGNTIYF. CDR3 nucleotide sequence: TGCGCCAGCAGTATGGACAGGGCCTCCTCTGGAAACACCATATATTTT.

CDR3 region: CASSPSSTEAFF. For the CDR3, the DNA is TGTGCCAGCTCACCTTCCTCCACTGAAGCTTTCTTT. The chain has TRBV18 and TRBJ1-1; D unclear. The CDR3 consists of 12 residues. The V gene's germline CDR1 is KGHSH and CDR2 LQKENI. Trimming took 3 bases from V and 4 from J, leaving 6 bases between them.

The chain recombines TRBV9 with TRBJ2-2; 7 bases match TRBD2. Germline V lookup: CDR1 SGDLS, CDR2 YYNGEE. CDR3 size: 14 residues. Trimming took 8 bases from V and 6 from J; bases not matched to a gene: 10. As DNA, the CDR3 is TGTGCCAGTAGACCAAGCGGGATGGCCGGGGAGCTGTTTTTT. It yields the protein CASRPSGMAGELFF. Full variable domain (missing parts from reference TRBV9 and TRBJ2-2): DSGVTQTPKHLITATGQRVTLRCSPRSGDLSVYWYQQSLDQGLQFLIQYYNGEERAKGNILERFSAQQFPDLHSELNLSSLELGDSALYFCASRPSGMAGELFFGEGSRLTVL.

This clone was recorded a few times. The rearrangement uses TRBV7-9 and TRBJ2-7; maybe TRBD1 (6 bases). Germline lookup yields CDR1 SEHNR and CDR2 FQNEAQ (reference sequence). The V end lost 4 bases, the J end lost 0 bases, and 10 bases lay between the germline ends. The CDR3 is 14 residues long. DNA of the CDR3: TGTGCCAGCAGCTACAGGGCACGCTCCTACGAGCAGTACTTC. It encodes CASSYRARSYEQYF.